Included here is one T cell receptor beta chain sequence, with context. This specimen comes from a study of blood T cell repertoires in COVID-19. Study background: Samples representing acute and convalescent COVID-19 were sourced from the United States, Italy and Spain. The cDNA or gDNA used as material had been derived from T cells, B-cell-depleted T cells, or PBMCs.

V dropped 3 bases and J dropped 4; count of bases not matched to a gene: 7. This CDR3 region has 16 residues. CDR1 SGDLS and CDR2 YYNGEE come from the germline V gene. Original processing notes: Cell counts per sample came from amplifying reference gene primers. Clones were sequenced by immunoSEQ multiplex PCR, and TCRdb holds only the in-frame ones, with some missing. V, J and clone size reflect that table, while D and trimming were determined from the DNA. Seen here are roughly 200,000 clones, around nine tenths observed once, and the top ten hold approximately 6.2%. This clonotype was obtained from a man between 60 and 70 years old who had recovered from COVID-19. The sequenced sample consisted of peripheral blood. This rearrangement joins TRBV9 to TRBJ2-3; 11 bases fit TRBD2. CDR3 protein: CASSAGSSGGSDTQYF. CDR3 nucleotides: TGTGCCAGCAGCGCAGGATCTAGCGGGGGGTCAGATACGCAGTATTTT.